This TCR beta chain was documented in a study of Ad26.COV2.S vaccination and SARS-CoV-2 variants. As to this clone: Other DNA sequences in this sample translate to the same CDR3.

Measured with immunoSEQ multiplex PCR; TCRdb has only the in-frame clones, and not every one. The table lists hundreds of thousands of clones, over 75% of them singletons. Regarding treatment: roughly 20 received Ad26.COV2.S at low or high dose, single or two shots; 5 received placebo; per-sample allocation not given. Day 63 after the first vaccine or placebo injection was the time point for sampling. The CDR3 is 13 residues long. Trimming left V 2 bases short and J 0 bases short, with 3 bases between. Per germline, CDR1 MNHEY and CDR2 SMNVEV (reference sequence). The chain is built from TRBV27 and TRBJ2-3; no reliable D call. The sample consisted of peripheral blood, taken in a trial of Ad26.COV2.S vaccine versus placebo. The clonotype comes from a person between 18 and 65 years old who received the Ad26.COV2.S COVID-19 vaccine or a placebo. CDR3 region: CASSLGSTDTQYF. The CDR3 DNA follows: TGTGCCAGCAGTTTAGGCAGCACAGATACGCAGTATTTT.